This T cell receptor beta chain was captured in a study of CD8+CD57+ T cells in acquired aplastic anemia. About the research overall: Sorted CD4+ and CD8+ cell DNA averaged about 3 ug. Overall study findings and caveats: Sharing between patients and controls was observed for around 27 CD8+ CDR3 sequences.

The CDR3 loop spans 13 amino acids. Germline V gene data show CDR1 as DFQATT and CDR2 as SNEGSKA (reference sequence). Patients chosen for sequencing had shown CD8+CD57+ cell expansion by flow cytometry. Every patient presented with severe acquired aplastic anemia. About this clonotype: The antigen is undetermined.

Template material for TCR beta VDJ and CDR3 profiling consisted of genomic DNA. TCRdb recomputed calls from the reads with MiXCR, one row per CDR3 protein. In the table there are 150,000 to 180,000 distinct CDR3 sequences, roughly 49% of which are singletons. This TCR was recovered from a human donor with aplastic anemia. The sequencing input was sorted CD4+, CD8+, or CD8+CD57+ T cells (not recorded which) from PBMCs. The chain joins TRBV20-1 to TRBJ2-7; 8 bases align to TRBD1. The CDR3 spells CSVGQGASYEQYF. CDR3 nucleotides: TGCAGCGTAGGGCAGGGGGCCTCCTACGAGCAGTACTTC.